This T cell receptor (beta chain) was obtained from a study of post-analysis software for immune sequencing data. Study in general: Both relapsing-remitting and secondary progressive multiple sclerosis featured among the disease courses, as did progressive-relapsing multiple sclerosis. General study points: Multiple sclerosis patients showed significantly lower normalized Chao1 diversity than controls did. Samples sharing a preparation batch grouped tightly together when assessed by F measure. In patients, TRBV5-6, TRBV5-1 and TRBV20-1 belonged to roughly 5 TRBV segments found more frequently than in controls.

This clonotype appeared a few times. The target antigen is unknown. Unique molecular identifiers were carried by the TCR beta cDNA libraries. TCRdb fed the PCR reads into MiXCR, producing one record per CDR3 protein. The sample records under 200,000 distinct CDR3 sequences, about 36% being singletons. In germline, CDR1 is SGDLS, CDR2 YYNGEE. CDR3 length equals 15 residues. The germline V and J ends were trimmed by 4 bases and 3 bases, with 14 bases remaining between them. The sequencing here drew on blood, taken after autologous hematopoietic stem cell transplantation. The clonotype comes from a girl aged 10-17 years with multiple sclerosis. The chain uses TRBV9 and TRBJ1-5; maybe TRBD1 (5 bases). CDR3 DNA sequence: TGTGCCAGCAGCTCGACCGACAGTTACAATCAGCCCCAGCATTTT. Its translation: CASSSTDSYNQPQHF.